This T cell receptor (beta chain) was recorded in a study of cytomegalovirus exposure and HLA in healthy donors. With regard to this clone: Its antigen remains unknown.

The PCR made use of 60 Vbeta and 13 Jbeta primers. The protocol was immunoSEQ multiplex PCR, while the TCRdb copy is restricted to in-frame clones and leaves out a portion. The sample shows 160,000 or so clones, 80% of them seen only once. Notes on the study in general: Later analysis identified 16,951 TCR beta sequences associated with HLA alleles, using a false discovery rate threshold of 0.05. HLA-A and HLA-B allele assignments for most subjects were reportedly predicted accurately using TCR beta sequences. Later analysis reportedly placed an Asian-associated ancestry cluster below the roughly 680-donor mean in N-insertions.

Sequencing was done on a sample of PBMCs. The TCR originated in a middle-aged man in good health and CMV-seronegative.

This chain's CDR3 is CASNSGRGSQPLHF. The CDR3 DNA sequence: TGTGCCAGCAACTCAGGGCGGGGGTCCCAACCCCTCCACTTT. This chain links TRBV5-6 with TRBJ1-6; TRBD1 might be the D (5 bases). The CDR3 spans 14 residues. Trimming removed 6 bases at V and 12 bases at J, with 19 bases between. The V gene's germline CDR1 is SGHDT and CDR2 YYEEEE.